The entry below gives a single T cell receptor beta chain sequence along with its context. No antigen is known for it. This specimen comes from a study of CD8 T cells in Susac syndrome. Study details: When their blood was taken, the Susac syndrome patients had either not yet had any therapy, were taking corticosteroids, or were taking intravenous immunoglobulin alone.

Germline V CDR1 and CDR2: MNHEY, SMNVEV (reference sequence). This CDR3 comprises 14 residues. V was trimmed by 5 bases and J by 0 bases, leaving 10 bases between them. General observations from the study: In total CD8+ repertoires, roughly 15 Susac-specific public clones were found, and CD8+ TEMRA repertoires had roughly five.

RNA, at about 0.45 to 1 ug, was reverse transcribed with random hexamers. TCRdb reprocessed the immunoSEQ multiplex PCR reads with MiXCR, giving one entry per CDR3 protein. The table includes fewer than 90,000 distinct CDR3 sequences, approximately 93% detected once. Source material: CD8+ T cells from PBMCs. The receptor was isolated from a human donor with Susac syndrome. The rearrangement links TRBV27 to TRBJ1-1; possibly TRBD1 for D (5 bases). In nucleotides, the CDR3 is TGTGCCAGCAGTCCACAGGTCTTGAACACTGAAGCTTTCTTT. Its protein product is CASSPQVLNTEAFF.